The 27 T cell receptor beta chains listed next were all sequenced from one sample in a study of human T cells and chemical hapten exposure (dated by TCRdb to the early 2020s). The intended sense of this specimen's time point label: pre-sensitization, week 0. The treatment or condition label on this specimen signifies: therapeutic diphenylcyclopropenone sensitization with weekly scalp DPC. Receptor libraries were prepared by RACE. TCRdb lists the instrument as NextSeq 500. Clones were called with MiXCR by TCRdb after fastp trimmed the public reads at Q25, and only in-frame beta chains were retained. Each entry is one CDR3 protein sequence, shown with its most common DNA and genes. The sample has a few hundred thousand distinct CDR3 sequences on record, approximately 8.4% of them singletons. Of the sample, 2% to 3% falls within the top ten clones. The source material was whole blood, sampled in connection with sensitization to the hapten diphenylcyclopropenone (DPC). These receptors all come from a middle-aged woman with alopecia areata. Some clones in this sample may be carry-over from other donors' samples.

Only a few counts were recorded for this clonotype. The chain couples TRBV5-6 to TRBJ2-3; TRBD2 might be the D (5 bases). Looked up from germline, CDR1 is SGHDT and CDR2 is YYEEEE. The CDR3 consists of 12 residues. V was trimmed by 4 bases and J by 14 bases, leaving 17 bases between them. Written as DNA, the CDR3 is TGTGCCAGCAGCGGTGGCGGCTGGGAGAGGTATTTT. Residues: CASSGGGWERYF. Full variable domain (remainder filled in from reference TRBV5-6 and TRBJ2-3): DAGVTQSPTHLIKTRGQQVTLRCSPKSGHDTVSWYQQALGQGPQFIFQYYEEEERQRGNFPDRFSGHQFPNYSSELNVNALLLGDSALYLCASSGGGWERYFGPGTRLTVL.

This clonotype was picked up a small number of times. The V and J genes are TRBV6-5 and TRBJ2-1, with 7 bases aligning to TRBD1. Per the germline V gene, CDR1 is MNHEY and CDR2 is SVGAGI. The V and J ends lost 0 bases and 8 bases, in that order; junction bases with no gene match: 4. This CDR3 is 14 amino acids long. The CDR3 region has the DNA TGTGCCAGCAGTTACTCTTACAGGGGACATGAGCAGTTCTTC. It yields the protein CASSYSYRGHEQFF.

This chain uses TRBV6-6 with TRBJ2-1, with D possibly TRBD2 on 5 matching bases. The V end was cut by 6 bases, the J end by 14 bases, with 17 bases between. The CDR3 sequence is 12 residues long. Germline assignment: CDR1 MNHNY and CDR2 SVGAGI (reference sequence). The CDR3 spells CASSPNLGREFF. The DNA for the CDR3 is TGTGCCAGCAGCCCCAATCTGGGGAGAGAGTTCTTC.

This chain links TRBV28 with TRBJ1-5; TRBD1 agrees at 7 bases. V gave up 4 bases and J gave up 2 bases; unmatched junction bases: 5. The germline V gene encodes CDR1 MDHEN and CDR2 SYDVKM. This CDR3 region has 15 residues. The CDR3 loop is CASSSGQFGNQPQHF. Here the CDR3 DNA reads TGTGCCAGCAGTTCGGGACAGTTCGGCAATCAGCCCCAGCATTTT. The full variable domain, rest sourced from reference TRBV28 and TRBJ1-5, is DVKVTQSSRYLVKRTGEKVFLECVQDMDHENMFWYRQDPGLGLRLIYFSYDVKMKEKGDIPEGYSVSREKKERFSLILESASTNQTSMYLCASSSGQFGNQPQHFGDGTRLSIL.

V is TRBV20-1 and J is TRBJ1-3; D remains ambiguous. Germline values: CDR1 DFQATT, CDR2 SNEGSKA (reference sequence). The V end lost 2 bases, the J end lost 8 bases, and 10 bases lay between the germline ends. This CDR3 spans 12 amino acids. CDR3 coding DNA: TGCAGTGCTAGACAAGGCCAGGACACCATATATTTT. It translates to CSARQGQDTIYF.

The chain joins TRBV6-5 to TRBJ1-1; D may be TRBD1 (5 bases). V lost 0 bases, J lost 3 bases, and 11 bases lay in between. Per the germline V gene, CDR1 is MNHEY and CDR2 is SVGAGI. The CDR3 loop spans 15 amino acids. CDR3 DNA sequence: TGTGCCAGCAGTTACTCGAGGTTCAGGGACACTGAAGCTTTCTTT. Translation gives CASSYSRFRDTEAFF.

In DNA, the CDR3 is TGTGCCAGCAGCACTCCGACAGGGGAGAAAAACACCATATATTTT. Its protein is CASSTPTGEKNTIYF. The chain has TRBV5-6 and TRBJ1-3; 8 nucleotides align to TRBD1. J was trimmed by 6 bases and V by 4 bases; bases with no gene match: 9. CDR1 and CDR2 (germline): SGHDT, YYEEEE. CDR3 size: 15 residues.

This clonotype was seen a handful of times. The chain combines TRBV7-2 with TRBJ2-5, with unresolved D. V was pared by 1 base and J by 5 bases, with 11 bases between. Per the germline V gene, CDR1 is SGHTA and CDR2 is FQGNSA. This CDR3 is built from 14 residues. CDR3 nucleotides: TGTGCCAGCAGCTTAGGTCAGGATTGGGAGACCCAGTACTTC. Translating it yields CASSLGQDWETQYF.

This clonotype was detected only a few times. J is TRBJ1-6 and V is TRBV20-1; no definite D call. Germline V gene lookup returns CDR1 DFQATT and CDR2 SNEGSKA (reference sequence). The CDR3 has 14 amino acids. V shed 0 bases and J shed 4 bases, with 7 bases lying between them. In DNA form, the CDR3 reads TGCAGTGCTAGAGAACGATTATATAATTCACCCCTCCACTTT. Its translation is CSARERLYNSPLHF.

With respect to this clonotype: One base away lies a much larger clone, so this may be a sequencing read error. Since no conserved phenylalanine or tryptophan closes the CDR3, a read error is the likely cause. J is TRBJ2-3 and V is TRBV28; 7 bases align to TRBD2. Per germline, CDR1 MDHEN and CDR2 SYDVKM. CDR3 length: 16 residues. V lost 1 base to trimming and J lost 0 bases; unmatched junction nucleotides: 4. The CDR3 here is CASSLLAGTSTDTQYI. The DNA of the CDR3 is TGTGCCAGCAGTTTATTAGCGGGCACTAGCACAGATACGCAGTATATT.

This clonotype was seen many times. The gene calls are TRBV3-1 and TRBJ1-1, with no clear D. The CDR3 runs to 12 residues. The V and J ends lost 1 base and 7 bases respectively, with 7 bases between them. Per germline, CDR1 LGHDT and CDR2 YNNKEL (reference sequence). CDR3 sequence reads: CASSQVSHEAFF. The CDR3 DNA reads as TGTGCCAGCAGCCAAGTCTCCCATGAAGCTTTCTTT.

This chain links TRBV7-9 with TRBJ1-1; D remains unclear. Germline V gives CDR1 SEHNR, CDR2 FQNEAQ (reference sequence). The CDR3 is made up of 14 amino acids. Trimming pared 2 bases from V and 5 bases from J, leaving 12 bases between. The CDR3 region has the DNA TGTGCCAGCAGCTTAATAGACGCGGGTACTGAAGCTTTCTTT. It specifies CASSLIDAGTEAFF.

The chain couples TRBV5-5 to TRBJ2-7, with D possibly TRBD2 on 5 matching bases. V lost 2 bases and J lost 3, with 12 bases in between. This CDR3 region has 14 residues. The germline V gene has CDR1 SGHKS and CDR2 YYEKEE (reference sequence). The CDR3 DNA follows: TGTGCCAGCAGCTTCGAGGACTTAGGCTACGAGCAGTACTTC. It codes for CASSFEDLGYEQYF.

A few counts support this clonotype. V is TRBV28 and J is TRBJ1-1; D may be TRBD1 (6 bases). Germline V gives CDR1 MDHEN, CDR2 SYDVKM. There are 16 residues in the CDR3. Trimming removed 6 bases from V and 4 bases from J, with 21 bases in between. Here the CDR3 DNA reads TGTGCCAGCAGCTCGGGGGCGCTGAGCGGGGGCACTGAAGCTTTCTTT. Amino acids: CASSSGALSGGTEAFF.

Only a few counts were recorded for this clonotype. Written as DNA, the CDR3 is TGTGCCAGCAGCCAGCTCGGCATCTCAGAGACCCAGTACTTC. It is translated as CASSQLGISETQYF. This chain links TRBV14 with TRBJ2-5; D is ambiguous. CDR1 and CDR2 (germline): SGHDN, FVKESK. The CDR3 extends over 14 amino acids. V was clipped by 3 bases and J by 4 bases, with 12 bases between them. The whole variable domain, filled in from reference TRBV14 and TRBJ2-5, reads EAGVTQFPSHSVIEKGQTVTLRCDPISGHDNLYWYRRVMGKEIKFLLHFVKESKQDESGMPNNRFLAERTGGTYSTLKVQPAELEDSGVYFCASSQLGISETQYFGPGTRLLVL.

The J gene is TRBJ1-1, the V gene TRBV28, with TRBD1 matching 10 bases. With V trimmed by 6 bases and J by 8 bases, 6 bases remained unmatched. The CDR3 is 13 residues long. CDR1 and CDR2 (germline): MDHEN, SYDVKM. The CDR3 sequence: CASRSGQGTEAFF. In DNA, the CDR3 is TGTGCCAGCAGATCGGGACAGGGGACGGAAGCTTTCTTT. The variable domain in full, with the rest retrieved from reference TRBV28 and TRBJ1-1, is DVKVTQSSRYLVKRTGEKVFLECVQDMDHENMFWYRQDPGLGLRLIYFSYDVKMKEKGDIPEGYSVSREKKERFSLILESASTNQTSMYLCASRSGQGTEAFFGQGTRLTVV.

This clonotype was observed a few times. This chain links TRBV5-1 with TRBJ1-5; D is perhaps TRBD1 (6 bases). The CDR3 runs to 14 residues. Germline V gives CDR1 SGHRS, CDR2 YFSETQ. V lost 5 bases and J lost 10, with 19 bases in between. The CDR3 nucleotides read TGCGCCAGCAGTCCGGGAGGGGGTCTTGGACCCCAGCATTTT. Amino acid sequence: CASSPGGGLGPQHF.

This clonotype was seen a handful of times. V usage is TRBV5-1 and J usage is TRBJ2-5; 9 bases line up with TRBD2. Germline CDR1 SGHRS, CDR2 YFSETQ. The CDR3 length is 15 residues. V shed 0 bases and J 5 bases; nucleotides not matched to a gene: 5. The CDR3 region has the DNA TGCGCCAGCAGCTTGGCGCCTAGCGGGATGGAGACCCAGTACTTC. Its translation: CASSLAPSGMETQYF.

This clonotype was observed a few times. This chain connects TRBV28 to TRBJ2-7; 7 bases map to TRBD2. After removal of 4 bases from V and 3 bases from J, the junction contained 6 bases not matched to a gene. From germline, CDR1 is MDHEN and CDR2 SYDVKM. The CDR3 totals 14 residues. Here the CDR3 DNA reads TGTGCCAGCAGTTCGGGGGGTGATAACTACGAGCAGTACTTC. As protein: CASSSGGDNYEQYF.

The rearrangement joins TRBV12-3 or TRBV12-4 to TRBJ2-7, with TRBD2 as a possible D gene (5 bases). The V end lost 3 bases, the J end lost 0 bases, and 12 bases lay between the germline ends. The CDR3 runs 15 residues. CDR3 amino acids: CASSFLSGVSYEQYF. The CDR3 region has the DNA TGTGCCAGCAGTTTTCTCAGCGGCGTCTCCTACGAGCAGTACTTC.

J is TRBJ2-2 and V is TRBV7-9; D not certain. The CDR3 is 15 residues long. V was shortened by 7 bases and J by 1 base, with 13 bases between the two germline ends. The germline CDR1 and CDR2 sequences are SEHNR and FQNEAQ (reference sequence). The DNA for the CDR3 is TGTGCCAGCATTGGGTACCCCATGAACACCGGGGAGCTGTTTTTT. Its protein product is CASIGYPMNTGELFF.

This clonotype was seen ten or more times. The genes are TRBV12-3 or TRBV12-4 and TRBJ2-3, with D perhaps TRBD1 (5 bases). V gave up 3 bases and J gave up 2 bases, with 9 bases separating them. The length of the CDR3 is 14 residues. Here the CDR3 reads CASSFWGLTDTQYF. For the CDR3, the DNA is TGTGCCAGCAGTTTCTGGGGCCTCACAGATACGCAGTATTTT.

CDR3 in amino acids: CASSQEQNLNYGYTF. CDR3 sequence (DNA): TGCGCCAGCAGCCAAGAACAGAACCTTAACTATGGCTACACCTTC. The chain joins TRBV4-1 to TRBJ1-2; no clear D gene. CDR1 and CDR2 from the germline V gene are MGHRA and YSYEKL. Trimming removed 0 bases from V and 1 base from J, with 9 bases in between. The CDR3 extends over 15 amino acids.

The CDR3 nucleotides read TGTGCCAGCAGTTTCCAGGACCTAGCCAAAAACATTCAGTACTTC. Translation gives CASSFQDLAKNIQYF. This sequence joins TRBV28 and TRBJ2-4; D not certain. CDR3 length: 15 amino acids. V was shortened by 3 bases and J by 0 bases, with 9 bases between the two germline ends. Per germline, CDR1 MDHEN and CDR2 SYDVKM.

V usage is TRBV27 and J usage is TRBJ2-1, with D possibly matching TRBD1 (6 bases). The CDR3 is made up of 14 amino acids. The germline gives CDR1 MNHEY, CDR2 SMNVEV (reference sequence). The V end was cut by 4 bases, the J end by 6 bases, with 13 bases between. The DNA for the CDR3 is TGTGCCAGCAGTTATGGACAGTCTCGCAATGAGCAGTTCTTC. This gives the protein CASSYGQSRNEQFF.

The chain joins TRBV28 to TRBJ1-1; tentatively, D is TRBD1 (6 bases). Trimming left V 7 bases short and J 10 bases short, with 25 bases between. Germline V gene lookup returns CDR1 MDHEN and CDR2 SYDVKM. The CDR3 is made up of 15 amino acids. The CDR3 spells CASTPGGLSRGGAFF. DNA for the CDR3: TGTGCCAGCACTCCAGGAGGGCTTTCCCGAGGGGGAGCTTTCTTT.

V is TRBV7-9 and J is TRBJ2-4, with D maybe TRBD2 (6 bases). Germline-derived CDR1 and CDR2 are SEHNR and FQNEAQ (reference sequence). There are 18 residues in the CDR3. Trimming shortened V by 1 base and J by 3 bases, and 19 bases separated the two germline ends. The CDR3 bases are TGTGCCAGCAGCTTAGTGGTAGGCGGGATCACCCTCAAAAACATTCAGTACTTC. Translated, it gives CASSLVVGGITLKNIQYF. Combining the CDR3 with reference TRBV7-9 and TRBJ2-4 gives the whole variable domain DTGVSQNPRHKITKRGQNVTFRCDPISEHNRLYWYRQTLGQGPEFLTYFQNEAQLEKSRLLSDRFSAERPKGSFSTLEIQRTEQGDSAMYLCASSLVVGGITLKNIQYFGAGTRLSVL.